These 15 T cell receptor beta chains were all obtained from the same sample, sequenced in a study of blood T cell repertoires in COVID-19. TCRdb's copy holds only in-frame clones and misses some; the assay was immunoSEQ multiplex PCR. The sample includes roughly 57,000 clones, around 87% of them seen just once. Sequencing was performed on peripheral blood. These receptors came from a man in his sixties with active or convalescent COVID-19.

The genes are TRBV29-1 and TRBJ1-1; no firm D call. Germline V CDR1 and CDR2: SQVTM, ANQGSEA. The CDR3 extends over 12 amino acids. V was trimmed by 2 bases and J by 10 bases, leaving 14 bases between them. The CDR3 here is CSVELPPRLAFF. The CDR3 nucleotides are TGCAGCGTTGAACTACCCCCTCGGTTAGCTTTCTTT.

The chain employs TRBV6-5 and TRBJ2-7; D call uncertain. With 8 bases removed from V and 4 bases from J, the gap between germline ends came to 12 bases. Looked up from germline, CDR1 is MNHEY and CDR2 is SVGAGI. The CDR3 sequence is 12 residues long. CDR3 nucleotide sequence: TGTGCCAGCGCCTCCCAGCGTTACGAGCAGTACTTC. Encoded protein: CASASQRYEQYF.

The sample holds one count of this clone. The V gene is TRBV19, the J gene TRBJ2-2; 9 bases agree with TRBD2. The V and J ends lost 3 bases and 7 bases, in that order; junction bases with no gene match: 12. This CDR3 has 17 amino acids. Per germline, CDR1 LNHDA and CDR2 SQIVND (reference sequence). The CDR3 region is CASSIIAGANFVGELFF. The CDR3 coding sequence is TGTGCCAGTAGTATCATAGCGGGAGCAAACTTCGTCGGGGAGCTGTTTTTT.

The rearrangement links TRBV4-3 to TRBJ1-5; no definite D call. V was shortened by 0 bases and J by 4 bases, with 13 bases between the two germline ends. CDR1 is LGHNA and CDR2 is YSLEER in the germline V gene. The CDR3 length is 16 residues. CDR3 sequence: CASSQDYMSENQPQHF. In DNA form, the CDR3 reads TGCGCCAGCAGCCAAGATTATATGAGCGAGAATCAGCCCCAGCATTTT.

The V and J genes are TRBV5-6 and TRBJ1-1, with D perhaps TRBD1 (5 bases). Trimming took off 2 bases at V and 1 base at J, with 12 bases between the two ends. This CDR3 spans 15 amino acids. CDR1 and CDR2 from the germline V gene are SGHDT and YYEEEE. CDR3 sequence reads: CASSFRGGQNTEAFF. In nucleotides, the CDR3 is TGTGCCAGCAGCTTTAGGGGCGGCCAGAACACTGAAGCTTTCTTT.

This clone was picked up one time. The chain couples TRBV6-5 to TRBJ1-5, with a weak D call TRBD1 (5 bases). CDR3 length: 13 amino acids. The V gene's germline CDR1 is MNHEY and CDR2 SVGAGI. Between the trimmed V and J ends, which lost 9 bases and 4 bases, there was a span of 13 bases. CDR3 bases: TGTGCCAGGGCGGTGGGGGGAAATCAGCCCCAGCATTTT. Translated: CARAVGGNQPQHF.

In its sample, this clone was seen once. The rearrangement uses TRBV18 and TRBJ1-1; D unresolved. V dropped 2 bases and J dropped 4 bases, with 11 bases sitting between them. CDR1 and CDR2 from the germline V gene are KGHSH and LQKENI. The CDR3 is 14 amino acids. As DNA, the CDR3 is TGTGCCAGCTCACCAGTCCCAGGTGTCACTGAAGCTTTCTTT. As protein: CASSPVPGVTEAFF.

The chain uses TRBV7-2 and TRBJ2-5, with D unresolved. The CDR3 runs 16 residues. Germline V CDR1 and CDR2: SGHTA, FQGNSA. The ends were cut back, 4 bases at V and 2 bases at J, with 17 bases in the middle. The DNA for the CDR3 is TGTGCCAGCAGCTCCGGAGTCGGCTTTCAACAAGAGACCCAGTACTTC. This encodes CASSSGVGFQQETQYF.

The J gene is TRBJ2-2, the V gene TRBV19; TRBD2 might be the D (7 bases). V was pared by 10 bases and J by 1 base, with 19 bases between. CDR1 and CDR2 from the germline V gene are LNHDA and SQIVND (reference sequence). This CDR3 comprises 16 residues. CDR3 protein: CATRRGGGQNTGELFF. In nucleotides, the CDR3 is TGTGCCACCCGAAGGGGGGGAGGTCAGAACACCGGGGAGCTGTTTTTT.

The chain couples TRBV7-8 to TRBJ1-4, with TRBD1 matching 9 bases. V was clipped by 5 bases and J by 5 bases; unmatched bases: 12. Germline V lookup: CDR1 SGHVS, CDR2 FQNEAQ. The CDR3 contains 17 residues. Here the CDR3 reads CASSQGDRASGNEKLFF. The CDR3 nucleotides read TGTGCCAGCAGCCAGGGGGACAGGGCATCGGGGAATGAAAAACTGTTTTTT. The whole variable domain, remainder taken from reference TRBV7-8 and TRBJ1-4, is GAGVSQSPRYKVAKRGQDVALRCDPISGHVSLFWYQQALGQGPEFLTYFQNEAQLDKSGLPSDRFFAERPEGSVSTLKIQRTQQEDSAVYLCASSQGDRASGNEKLFFGSGTQLSVL.

The V and J genes are TRBV7-2 and TRBJ2-4, with D possibly TRBD1 on 5 matching bases. Germline V gene lookup returns CDR1 SGHTA and CDR2 FQGNSA. Trimming took off 5 bases at V and 4 bases at J, with 18 bases between the two ends. The CDR3 covers 16 residues. The CDR3 bases are TGTGCCAGCAGCCCCCGACAGCCCCAAATAAAAAACATTCAGTACTTC. Amino acids: CASSPRQPQIKNIQYF. Supplemented by reference TRBV7-2 and TRBJ2-4, the full variable domain reads GAGVSQSPSNKVTEKGKDVELRCDPISGHTALYWYRQSLGQGLEFLIYFQGNSAPDKSGLPSDRFSAERTGGSVSTLTIQRTQQEDSAVYLCASSPRQPQIKNIQYFGAGTRLSVL.

The chain couples TRBV18 to TRBJ1-1; D call uncertain. Germline CDR1 KGHSH, CDR2 LQKENI. The ends were cut back, 6 bases at V and 5 bases at J, with 19 bases in the middle. The CDR3 is made up of 15 amino acids. The CDR3 DNA is TGTGCCAGCTCTCTACCAAGAGAAGTACGGACTGAAGCTTTCTTT. Its translation: CASSLPREVRTEAFF.

This sequence joins TRBV3-1 (or the pseudogene TRBV3-2) and TRBJ2-1; 8 bases fit TRBD2. CDR1 is LGHDT, CDR2 YNNKEL, per germline (reference sequence). This CDR3 is built from 14 residues. Unmatched junction bases numbered 5, after V lost 3 bases and J lost 7 bases. CDR3 DNA sequence: TGTGCCAGCAGCCAGCTAATAGCGGGAAATGAGCAGTTCTTC. This encodes CASSQLIAGNEQFF.

This chain links TRBV5-6 with TRBJ1-5; D perhaps matches TRBD1 (6 bases). The CDR3 runs 14 residues. V dropped 4 bases and J dropped 6 bases, with 14 bases sitting between them. Germline CDR1 reads SGHDT; CDR2 reads YYEEEE. The DNA of the CDR3 is TGTGCCAGCAGCCAATACAGGGTCTCTCAGCCCCAGCATTTT. This encodes CASSQYRVSQPQHF.

The genes are TRBV19 and TRBJ1-4; possible D gene TRBD1, 5 bases. This CDR3 has 16 amino acids. Germline loops: CDR1 LNHDA, CDR2 SQIVND (reference sequence). V dropped 1 base and J dropped 5 bases, with 14 bases sitting between them. The CDR3 DNA sequence: TGTGCCAGTAGTATAGGTACGGGACGGGAGAATGAAAAACTGTTTTTT. This translates into CASSIGTGRENEKLFF.